This T cell receptor (beta chain) emerged from a study of T cells in Graves' hyperthyroidism and ophthalmopathy. Study-level information: Blood from the periphery was taken at initial diagnosis, before any treatment. Study-wide results and caveats: Peripheral blood also featured most of the thyroid clonotypes expanded above 0.001. A 13 V-J signature model discriminated ophthalmopathy versus stable hyperthyroidism.

The CDR3 extends over 14 amino acids. V was cut by 8 bases and J by 2 bases, with 15 bases left in between. Germline V gene sequence: CDR1 LNHDA, CDR2 SQIVND (reference sequence). TCR beta CDR3 regions were amplified from RNA. TCR CDR3 underwent first-round RT-PCR with the HTBI primer set. Using its own MiXCR run on the multiplex PCR reads, TCRdb lists one record per CDR3 protein. The sample lists 20,000 to 30,000 distinct CDR3 sequences, under 55% occurring once. This clonotype was seen repeatedly, ten times or more. Its antigen is unidentified. The J gene is TRBJ2-5, the V gene TRBV19; D is possibly TRBD1 (6 bases). This clonotype originated in a woman aged 25 to 39 with Graves' hyperthyroidism. The sequenced sample was blood. The CDR3, as DNA: TGTGCCAGTGGGGGCAGGGTGGCACAAGAGACCCAGTACTTC. Its translation: CASGGRVAQETQYF.